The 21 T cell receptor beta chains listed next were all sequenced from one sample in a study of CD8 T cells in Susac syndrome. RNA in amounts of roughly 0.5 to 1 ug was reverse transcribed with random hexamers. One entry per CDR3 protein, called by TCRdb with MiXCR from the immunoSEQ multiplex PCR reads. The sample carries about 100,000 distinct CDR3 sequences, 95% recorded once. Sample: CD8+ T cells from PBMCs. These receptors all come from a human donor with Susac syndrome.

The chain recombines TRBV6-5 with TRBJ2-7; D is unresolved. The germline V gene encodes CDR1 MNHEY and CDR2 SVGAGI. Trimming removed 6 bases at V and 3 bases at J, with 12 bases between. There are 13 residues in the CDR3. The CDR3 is CASSPTLGYEQYF. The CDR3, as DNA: TGTGCCAGCAGCCCTACCCTGGGCTACGAGCAGTACTTC.

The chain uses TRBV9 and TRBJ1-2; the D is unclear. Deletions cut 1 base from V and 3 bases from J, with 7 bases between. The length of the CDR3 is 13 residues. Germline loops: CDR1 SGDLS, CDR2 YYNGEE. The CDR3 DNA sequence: TGTGCCAGCAGCGTAAGCGAAGACTATGGCTACACCTTC. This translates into CASSVSEDYGYTF.

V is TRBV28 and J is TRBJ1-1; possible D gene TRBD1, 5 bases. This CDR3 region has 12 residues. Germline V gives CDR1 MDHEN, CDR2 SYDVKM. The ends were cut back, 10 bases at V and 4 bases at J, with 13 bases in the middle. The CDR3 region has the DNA TGTGCCACCTCTGATGGGGGCACTGAAGCTTTCTTT. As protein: CATSDGGTEAFF.

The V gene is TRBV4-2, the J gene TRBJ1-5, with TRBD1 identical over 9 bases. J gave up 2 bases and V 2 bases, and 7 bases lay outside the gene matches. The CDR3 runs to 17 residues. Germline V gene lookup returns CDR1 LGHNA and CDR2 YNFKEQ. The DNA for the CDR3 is TGTGCCAGCAGCCAAAGCGACAGGGGGTCGGGCAATCAGCCCCAGCATTTT. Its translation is CASSQSDRGSGNQPQHF.

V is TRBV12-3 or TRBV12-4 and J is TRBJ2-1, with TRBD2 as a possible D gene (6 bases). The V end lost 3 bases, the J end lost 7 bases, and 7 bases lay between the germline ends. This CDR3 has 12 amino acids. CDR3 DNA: TGTGCCAGCAGTTTGGGGGGTAATGAGCAGTTCTTC. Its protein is CASSLGGNEQFF.

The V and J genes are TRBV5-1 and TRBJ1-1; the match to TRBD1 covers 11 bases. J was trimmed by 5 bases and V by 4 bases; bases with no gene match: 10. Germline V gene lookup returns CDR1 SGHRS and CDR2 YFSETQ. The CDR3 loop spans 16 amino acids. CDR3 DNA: TGCGCCAGCAGCCCCGGGGGACAGGGGGGTGTTACTGAAGCTTTCTTT. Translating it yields CASSPGGQGGVTEAFF. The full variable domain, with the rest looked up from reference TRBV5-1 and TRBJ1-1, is KAGVTQTPRYLIKTRGQQVTLSCSPISGHRSVSWYQQTPGQGLQFLFEYFSETQRNKGNFPGRFSGRQFSNSRSEMNVSTLELGDSALYLCASSPGGQGGVTEAFFGQGTRLTVV.

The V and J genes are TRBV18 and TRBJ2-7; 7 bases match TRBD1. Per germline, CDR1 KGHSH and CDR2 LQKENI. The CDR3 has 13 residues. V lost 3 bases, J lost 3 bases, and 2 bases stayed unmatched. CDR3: CASSPDRVYEQYF. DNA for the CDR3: TGTGCCAGCTCACCCGACAGGGTCTACGAGCAGTACTTC. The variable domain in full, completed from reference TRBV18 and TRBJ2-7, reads NAGVMQNPRHLVRRRGQEARLRCSPMKGHSHVYWYRQLPEEGLKFMVYLQKENIIDESGMPKERFSAEFPKEGPSILRIQQVVRGDSAAYFCASSPDRVYEQYFGPGTRLTVT.

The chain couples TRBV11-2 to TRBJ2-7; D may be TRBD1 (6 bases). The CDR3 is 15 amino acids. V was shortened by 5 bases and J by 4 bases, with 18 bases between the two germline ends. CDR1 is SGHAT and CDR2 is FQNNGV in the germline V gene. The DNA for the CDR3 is TGTGCCAGCAGCCCCCGGGACATCCCTACGTACGAGCAGTACTTC. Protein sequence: CASSPRDIPTYEQYF.

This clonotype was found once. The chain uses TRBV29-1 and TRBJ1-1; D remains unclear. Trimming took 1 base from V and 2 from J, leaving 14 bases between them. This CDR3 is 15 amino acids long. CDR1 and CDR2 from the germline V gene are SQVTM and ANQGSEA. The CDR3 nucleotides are TGCAGCGTTGAAGGCCAACGCGAAATCAACACTGAAGCTTTCTTT. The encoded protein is CSVEGQREINTEAFF.

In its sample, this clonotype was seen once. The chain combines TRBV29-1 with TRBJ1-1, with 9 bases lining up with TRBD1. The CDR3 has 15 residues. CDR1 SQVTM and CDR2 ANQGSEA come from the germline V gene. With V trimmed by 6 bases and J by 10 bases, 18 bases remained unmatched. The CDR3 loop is CSVKPGTGYSEGAFF. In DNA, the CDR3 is TGCAGCGTCAAACCCGGGACAGGGTATTCAGAAGGAGCTTTCTTT.

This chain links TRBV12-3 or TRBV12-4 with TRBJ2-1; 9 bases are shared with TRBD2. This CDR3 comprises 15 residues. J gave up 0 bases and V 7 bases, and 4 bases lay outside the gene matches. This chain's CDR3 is CASNEREASYNEQFF. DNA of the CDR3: TGTGCCAGCAACGAGCGGGAGGCCTCCTACAATGAGCAGTTCTTC.

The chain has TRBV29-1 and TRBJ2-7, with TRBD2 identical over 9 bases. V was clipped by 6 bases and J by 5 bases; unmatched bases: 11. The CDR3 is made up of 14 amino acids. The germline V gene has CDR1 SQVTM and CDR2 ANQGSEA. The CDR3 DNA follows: TGCAGCGTCGGAGGGACTAGCTCCGTCCACGAGCAGTACTTC. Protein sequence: CSVGGTSSVHEQYF.

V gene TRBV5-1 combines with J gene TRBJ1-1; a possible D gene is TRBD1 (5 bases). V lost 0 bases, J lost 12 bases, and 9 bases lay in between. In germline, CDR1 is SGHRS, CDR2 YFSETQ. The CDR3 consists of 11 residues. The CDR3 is CASSLGGSTFF. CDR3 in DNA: TGCGCCAGCAGCTTGGGGGGCTCTACTTTCTTT. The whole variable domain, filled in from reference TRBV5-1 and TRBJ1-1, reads KAGVTQTPRYLIKTRGQQVTLSCSPISGHRSVSWYQQTPGQGLQFLFEYFSETQRNKGNFPGRFSGRQFSNSRSEMNVSTLELGDSALYLCASSLGGSTFFGQGTRLTVV.

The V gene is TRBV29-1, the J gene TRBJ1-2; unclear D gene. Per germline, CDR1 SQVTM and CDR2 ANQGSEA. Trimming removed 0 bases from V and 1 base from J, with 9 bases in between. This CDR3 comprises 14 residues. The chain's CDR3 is CSVEETDGNYGYTF. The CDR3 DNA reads TGCAGCGTTGAAGAAACAGACGGTAACTATGGCTACACCTTC.

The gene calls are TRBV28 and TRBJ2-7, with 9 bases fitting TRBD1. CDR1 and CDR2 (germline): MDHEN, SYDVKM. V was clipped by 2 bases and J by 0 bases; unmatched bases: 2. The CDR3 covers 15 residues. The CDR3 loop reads CASSLGDRVSYEQYF. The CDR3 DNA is TGTGCCAGCAGTTTAGGGGACAGGGTCTCCTACGAGCAGTACTTC.

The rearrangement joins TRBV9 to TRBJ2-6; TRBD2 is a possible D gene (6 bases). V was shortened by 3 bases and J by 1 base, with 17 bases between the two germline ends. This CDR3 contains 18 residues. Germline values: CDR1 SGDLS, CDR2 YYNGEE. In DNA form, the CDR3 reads TGTGCCAGCAGCGACGCCTCCCGGGGGATGTCTGGGGCCAACGTCCTGACTTTC. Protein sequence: CASSDASRGMSGANVLTF. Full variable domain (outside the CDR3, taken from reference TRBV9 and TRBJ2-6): DSGVTQTPKHLITATGQRVTLRCSPRSGDLSVYWYQQSLDQGLQFLIQYYNGEERAKGNILERFSAQQFPDLHSELNLSSLELGDSALYFCASSDASRGMSGANVLTFGAGSRLTVL.

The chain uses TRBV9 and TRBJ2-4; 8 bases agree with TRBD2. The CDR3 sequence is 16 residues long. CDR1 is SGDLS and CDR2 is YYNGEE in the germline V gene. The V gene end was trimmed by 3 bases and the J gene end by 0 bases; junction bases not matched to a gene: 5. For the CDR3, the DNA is TGTGCCAGCAGCGCCTACGGGAGGGGAGCCAAAAACATTCAGTACTTC. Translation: CASSAYGRGAKNIQYF. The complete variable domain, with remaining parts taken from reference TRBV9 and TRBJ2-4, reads DSGVTQTPKHLITATGQRVTLRCSPRSGDLSVYWYQQSLDQGLQFLIQYYNGEERAKGNILERFSAQQFPDLHSELNLSSLELGDSALYFCASSAYGRGAKNIQYFGAGTRLSVL.

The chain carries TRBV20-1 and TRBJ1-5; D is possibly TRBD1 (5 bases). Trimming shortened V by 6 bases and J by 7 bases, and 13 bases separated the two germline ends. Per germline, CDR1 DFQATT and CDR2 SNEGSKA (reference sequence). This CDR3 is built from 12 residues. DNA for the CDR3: TGCAGTGCCACATCGGGGGACCAGCCCCAGCATTTT. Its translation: CSATSGDQPQHF.

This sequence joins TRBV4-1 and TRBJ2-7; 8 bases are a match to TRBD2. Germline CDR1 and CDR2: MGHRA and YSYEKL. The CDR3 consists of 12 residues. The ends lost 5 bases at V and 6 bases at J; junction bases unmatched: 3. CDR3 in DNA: TGCGCCAGCAGCGAAACTAGCGGCGAGCAGTACTTC. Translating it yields CASSETSGEQYF.

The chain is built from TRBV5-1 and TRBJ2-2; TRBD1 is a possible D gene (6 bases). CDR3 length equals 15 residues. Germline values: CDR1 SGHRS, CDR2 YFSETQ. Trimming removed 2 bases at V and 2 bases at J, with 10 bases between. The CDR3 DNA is TGCGCCAGCAGCTTCTTGGGGGCTAACACCGGGGAGCTGTTTTTT. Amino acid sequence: CASSFLGANTGELFF. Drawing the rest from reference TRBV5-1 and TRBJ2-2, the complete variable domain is KAGVTQTPRYLIKTRGQQVTLSCSPISGHRSVSWYQQTPGQGLQFLFEYFSETQRNKGNFPGRFSGRQFSNSRSEMNVSTLELGDSALYLCASSFLGANTGELFFGEGSRLTVL.

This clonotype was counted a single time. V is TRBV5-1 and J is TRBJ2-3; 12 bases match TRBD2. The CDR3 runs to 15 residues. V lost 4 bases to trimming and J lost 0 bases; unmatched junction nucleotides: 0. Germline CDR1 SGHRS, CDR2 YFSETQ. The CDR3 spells CASSTSGGSTDTQYF. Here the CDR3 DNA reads TGCGCCAGCAGCACTAGCGGGGGGAGCACAGATACGCAGTATTTT.